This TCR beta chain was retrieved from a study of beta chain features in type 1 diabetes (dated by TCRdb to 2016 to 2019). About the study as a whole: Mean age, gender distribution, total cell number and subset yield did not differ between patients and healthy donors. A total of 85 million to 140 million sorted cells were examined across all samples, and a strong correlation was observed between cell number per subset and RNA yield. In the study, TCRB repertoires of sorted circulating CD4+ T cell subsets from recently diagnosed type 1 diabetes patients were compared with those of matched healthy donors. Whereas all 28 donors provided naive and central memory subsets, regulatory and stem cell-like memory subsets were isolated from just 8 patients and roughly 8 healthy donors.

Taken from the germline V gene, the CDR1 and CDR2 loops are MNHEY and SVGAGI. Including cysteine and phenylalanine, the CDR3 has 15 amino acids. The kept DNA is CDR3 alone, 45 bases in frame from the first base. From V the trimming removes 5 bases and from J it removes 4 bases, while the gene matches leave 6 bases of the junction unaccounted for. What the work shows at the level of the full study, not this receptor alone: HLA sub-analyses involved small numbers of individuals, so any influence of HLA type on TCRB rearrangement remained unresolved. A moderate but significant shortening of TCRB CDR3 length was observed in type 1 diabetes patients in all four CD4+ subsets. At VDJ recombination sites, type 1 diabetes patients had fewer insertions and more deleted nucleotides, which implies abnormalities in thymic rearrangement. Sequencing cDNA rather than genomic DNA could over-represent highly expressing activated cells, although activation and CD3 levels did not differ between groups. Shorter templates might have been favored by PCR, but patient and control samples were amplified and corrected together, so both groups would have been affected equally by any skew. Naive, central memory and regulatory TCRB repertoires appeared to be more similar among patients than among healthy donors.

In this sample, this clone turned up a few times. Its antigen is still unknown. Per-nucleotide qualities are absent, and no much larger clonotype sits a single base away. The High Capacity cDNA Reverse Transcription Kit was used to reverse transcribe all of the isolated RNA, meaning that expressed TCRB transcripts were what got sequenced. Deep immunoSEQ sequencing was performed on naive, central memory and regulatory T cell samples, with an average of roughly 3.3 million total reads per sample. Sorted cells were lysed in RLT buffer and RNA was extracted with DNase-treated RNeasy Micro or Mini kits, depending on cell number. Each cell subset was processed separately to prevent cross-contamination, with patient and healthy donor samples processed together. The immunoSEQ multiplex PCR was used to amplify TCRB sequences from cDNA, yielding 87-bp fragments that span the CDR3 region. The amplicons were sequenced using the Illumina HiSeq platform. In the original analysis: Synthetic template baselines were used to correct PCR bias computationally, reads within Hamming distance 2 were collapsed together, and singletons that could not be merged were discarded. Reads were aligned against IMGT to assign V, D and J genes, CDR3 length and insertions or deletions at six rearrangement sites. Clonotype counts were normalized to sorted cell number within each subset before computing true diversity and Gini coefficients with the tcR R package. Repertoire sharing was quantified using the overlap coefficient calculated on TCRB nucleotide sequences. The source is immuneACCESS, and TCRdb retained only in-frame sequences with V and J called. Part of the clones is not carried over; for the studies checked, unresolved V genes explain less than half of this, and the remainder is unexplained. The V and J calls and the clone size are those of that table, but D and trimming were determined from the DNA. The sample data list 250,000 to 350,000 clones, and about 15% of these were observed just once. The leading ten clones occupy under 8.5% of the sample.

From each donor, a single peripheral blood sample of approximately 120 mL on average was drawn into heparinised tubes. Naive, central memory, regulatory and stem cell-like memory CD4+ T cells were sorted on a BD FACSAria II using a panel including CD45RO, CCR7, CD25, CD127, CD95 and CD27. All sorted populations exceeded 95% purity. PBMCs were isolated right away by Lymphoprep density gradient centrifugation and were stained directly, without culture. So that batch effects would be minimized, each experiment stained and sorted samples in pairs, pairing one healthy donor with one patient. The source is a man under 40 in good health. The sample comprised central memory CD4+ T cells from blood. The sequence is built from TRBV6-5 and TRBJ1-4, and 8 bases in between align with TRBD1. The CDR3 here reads CASSGGQGGNEKLFF. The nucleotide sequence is TGTGCCAGCAGTGGAGGACAGGGCGGTAATGAAAAACTGTTTTTT.